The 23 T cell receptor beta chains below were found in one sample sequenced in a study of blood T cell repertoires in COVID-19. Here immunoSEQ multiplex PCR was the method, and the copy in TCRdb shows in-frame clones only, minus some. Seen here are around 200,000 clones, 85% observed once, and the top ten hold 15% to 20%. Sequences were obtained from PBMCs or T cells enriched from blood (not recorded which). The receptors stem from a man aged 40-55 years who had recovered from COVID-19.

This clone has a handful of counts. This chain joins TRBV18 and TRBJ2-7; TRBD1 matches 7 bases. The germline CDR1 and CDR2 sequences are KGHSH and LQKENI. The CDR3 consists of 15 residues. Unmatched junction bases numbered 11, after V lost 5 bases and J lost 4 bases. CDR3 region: CASSATGTVLYEQYF. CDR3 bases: TGTGCCAGCTCAGCCACCGGGACAGTCCTGTACGAGCAGTACTTC.

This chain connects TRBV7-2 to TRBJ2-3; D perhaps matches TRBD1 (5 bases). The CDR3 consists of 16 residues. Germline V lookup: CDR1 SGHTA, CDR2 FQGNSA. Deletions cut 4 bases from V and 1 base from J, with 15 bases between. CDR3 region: CASSSPPGRRTDTQYF. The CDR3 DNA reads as TGTGCCAGCAGCTCCCCCCCAGGGCGGCGCACAGATACGCAGTATTTT.

CDR3 sequence reads: CASSVDRVNTEAFF. CDR3 nucleotide sequence: TGTGCCAGCAGCGTGGACAGGGTGAACACTGAAGCTTTCTTT. The gene calls are TRBV13 and TRBJ1-1, with TRBD1 matching over 8 bases. V lost 5 bases, J lost 0 bases, and 2 bases stayed unmatched. Germline CDR1 PRHDT, CDR2 FYEKMQ (reference sequence). The CDR3 loop spans 14 amino acids.

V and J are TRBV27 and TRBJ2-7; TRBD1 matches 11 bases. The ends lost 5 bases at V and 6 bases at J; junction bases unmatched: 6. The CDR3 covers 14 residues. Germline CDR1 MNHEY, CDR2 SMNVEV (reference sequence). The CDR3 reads CASSPGTGGSEQYF. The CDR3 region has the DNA TGTGCCAGCAGTCCCGGGACAGGGGGGAGCGAGCAGTACTTC.

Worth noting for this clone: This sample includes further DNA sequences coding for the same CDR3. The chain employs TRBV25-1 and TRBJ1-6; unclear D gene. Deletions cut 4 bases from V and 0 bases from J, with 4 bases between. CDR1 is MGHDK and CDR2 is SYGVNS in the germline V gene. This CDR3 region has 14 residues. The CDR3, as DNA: TGTGCCAGCAGTGCAGGCTCCTATAATTCACCCCTCCACTTT. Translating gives CASSAGSYNSPLHF.

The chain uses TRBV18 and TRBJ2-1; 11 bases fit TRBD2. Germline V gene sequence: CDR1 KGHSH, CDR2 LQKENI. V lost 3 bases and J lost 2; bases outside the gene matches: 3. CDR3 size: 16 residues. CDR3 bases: TGTGCCAGCTCACCGGGACTAGCGGTGGCCTACAATGAGCAGTTCTTC. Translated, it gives CASSPGLAVAYNEQFF.

Written as DNA, the CDR3 is TGTGCCAGTAGCGAGGGACAGGGTAACACTGAAGCTTTCTTT. This encodes CASSEGQGNTEAFF. This chain uses TRBV19 with TRBJ1-1; TRBD1 matches at 9 bases. CDR1 is LNHDA and CDR2 is SQIVND in the germline V gene (reference sequence). This CDR3 comprises 14 residues. Trimming cost V 6 bases and J 2 bases; bases outside gene matches: 4.

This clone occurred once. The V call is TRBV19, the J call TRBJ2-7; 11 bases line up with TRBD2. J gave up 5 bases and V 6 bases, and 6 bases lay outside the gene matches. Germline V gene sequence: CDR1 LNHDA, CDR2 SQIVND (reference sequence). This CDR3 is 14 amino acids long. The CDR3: CASRETSGINEQYF. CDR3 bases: TGTGCCAGTAGGGAGACTAGCGGGATAAACGAGCAGTACTTC.

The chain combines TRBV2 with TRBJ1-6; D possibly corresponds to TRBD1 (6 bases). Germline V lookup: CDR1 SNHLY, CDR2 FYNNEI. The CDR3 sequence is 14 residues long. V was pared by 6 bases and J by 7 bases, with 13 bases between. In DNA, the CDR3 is TGTGCCAGCAGGATTCAGGGGACAAATTCACCCCTCCACTTT. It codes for CASRIQGTNSPLHF. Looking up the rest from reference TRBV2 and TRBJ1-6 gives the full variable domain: EPEVTQTPSHQVTQMGQEVILRCVPISNHLYFYWYRQILGQKVEFLVSFYNNEISEKSEIFDDQFSVERPDGSNFTLKIRSTKLEDSAMYFCASRIQGTNSPLHFGNGTRLTVT.

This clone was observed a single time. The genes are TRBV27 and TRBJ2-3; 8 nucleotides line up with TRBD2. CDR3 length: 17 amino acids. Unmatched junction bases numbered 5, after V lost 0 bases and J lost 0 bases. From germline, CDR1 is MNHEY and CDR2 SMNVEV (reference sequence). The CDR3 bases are TGTGCCAGCAGTTTATCGGCTACTAGCGGCAGCACAGATACGCAGTATTTT. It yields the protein CASSLSATSGSTDTQYF.

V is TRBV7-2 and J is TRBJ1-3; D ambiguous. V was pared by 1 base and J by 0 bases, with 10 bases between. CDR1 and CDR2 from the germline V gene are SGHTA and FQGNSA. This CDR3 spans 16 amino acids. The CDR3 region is CASSLDPVSSGNTIYF. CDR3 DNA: TGTGCCAGCAGCTTAGACCCCGTGAGCTCTGGAAACACCATATATTTT. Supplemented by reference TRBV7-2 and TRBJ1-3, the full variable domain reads GAGVSQSPSNKVTEKGKDVELRCDPISGHTALYWYRQSLGQGLEFLIYFQGNSAPDKSGLPSDRFSAERTGGSVSTLTIQRTQQEDSAVYLCASSLDPVSSGNTIYFGEGSWLTVV.

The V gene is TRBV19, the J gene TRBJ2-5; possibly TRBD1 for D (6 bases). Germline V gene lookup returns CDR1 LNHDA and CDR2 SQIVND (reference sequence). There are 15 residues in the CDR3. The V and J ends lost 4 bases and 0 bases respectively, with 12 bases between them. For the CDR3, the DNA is TGTGCCAGTAGTAAAACAGGGTCTTACCAAGAGACCCAGTACTTC. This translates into CASSKTGSYQETQYF.

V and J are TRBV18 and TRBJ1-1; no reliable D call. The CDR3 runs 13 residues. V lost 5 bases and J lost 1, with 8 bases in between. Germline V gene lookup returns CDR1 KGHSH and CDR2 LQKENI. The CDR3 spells CASSKEGNTEAFF. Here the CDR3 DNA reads TGTGCCAGCTCAAAGGAGGGGAACACTGAAGCTTTCTTT. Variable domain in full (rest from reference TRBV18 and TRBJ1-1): NAGVMQNPRHLVRRRGQEARLRCSPMKGHSHVYWYRQLPEEGLKFMVYLQKENIIDESGMPKERFSAEFPKEGPSILRIQQVVRGDSAAYFCASSKEGNTEAFFGQGTRLTVV.

CDR3: CASSGPGMFDEQFF. The CDR3 DNA reads as TGTGCCAGTAGTGGGCCAGGGATGTTCGATGAGCAGTTCTTC. This sequence joins TRBV19 and TRBJ2-1; TRBD1 is a possible D gene (5 bases). This CDR3 is 14 amino acids long. CDR1 and CDR2 from the germline V gene are LNHDA and SQIVND (reference sequence). Trimming shortened V by 5 bases and J by 8 bases, and 16 bases separated the two germline ends.

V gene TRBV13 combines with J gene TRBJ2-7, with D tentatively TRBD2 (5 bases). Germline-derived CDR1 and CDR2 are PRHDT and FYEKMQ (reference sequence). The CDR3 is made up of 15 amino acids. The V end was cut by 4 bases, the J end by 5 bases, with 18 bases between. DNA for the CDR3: TGTGCCAGCAGCTACGAACCCGGAGGTGTAAACGAGCAGTACTTC. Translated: CASSYEPGGVNEQYF.

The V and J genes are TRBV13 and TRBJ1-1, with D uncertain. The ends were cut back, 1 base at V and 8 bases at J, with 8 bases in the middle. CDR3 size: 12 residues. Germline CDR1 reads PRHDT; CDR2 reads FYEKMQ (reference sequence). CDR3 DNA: TGTGCCAGCAGCTTAGAGCTTCGAGAAGCTTTCTTT. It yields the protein CASSLELREAFF.

CDR3: CASSQEVGLSYNSPLHF. CDR3 DNA: TGCGCCAGCAGCCAAGAAGTGGGACTCTCCTATAATTCACCCCTCCACTTT. This chain connects TRBV4-1 to TRBJ1-6, with D perhaps TRBD1 (5 bases). The germline V gene has CDR1 MGHRA and CDR2 YSYEKL. This CDR3 is 17 amino acids long. V lost 0 bases to trimming and J lost 0 bases, with 9 bases between them.

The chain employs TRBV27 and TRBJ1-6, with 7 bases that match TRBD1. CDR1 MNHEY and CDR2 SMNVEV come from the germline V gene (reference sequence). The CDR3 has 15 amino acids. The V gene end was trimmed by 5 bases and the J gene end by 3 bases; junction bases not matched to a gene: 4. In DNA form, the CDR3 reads TGTGCCAGCAGTCCGACAGGGAACTATAATTCACCCCTCCACTTT. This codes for CASSPTGNYNSPLHF.

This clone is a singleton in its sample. DNA for the CDR3: TGCAGCACGGGAGGGGGGGAACAGCCTTATCATGAGCAGTTCTTC. Its protein is CSTGGGEQPYHEQFF. V gene TRBV29-1 combines with J gene TRBJ2-1, with 8 bases fitting TRBD2. From germline, CDR1 is SQVTM and CDR2 ANQGSEA. Unmatched junction bases numbered 17, after V lost 8 bases and J lost 8 bases. This CDR3 comprises 15 residues.

CDR3 sequence reads: CASSLQAGGGFNTEAFF. Here the CDR3 DNA reads TGTGCCAGCAGTTTACAAGCGGGTGGCGGATTCAACACTGAAGCTTTCTTT. The chain carries TRBV27 and TRBJ1-1; D gene ambiguous. Deletions cut 2 bases from V and 2 bases from J, with 18 bases between. CDR1 is MNHEY, CDR2 SMNVEV, per germline (reference sequence). The CDR3 spans 17 residues.

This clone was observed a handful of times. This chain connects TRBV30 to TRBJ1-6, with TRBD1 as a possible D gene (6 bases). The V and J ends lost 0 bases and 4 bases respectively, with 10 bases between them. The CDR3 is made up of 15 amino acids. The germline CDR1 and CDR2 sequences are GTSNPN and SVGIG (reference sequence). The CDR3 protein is CAWSVGQGYNSPLHF. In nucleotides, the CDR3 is TGTGCCTGGAGTGTTGGGCAGGGGTATAATTCACCCCTCCACTTT.

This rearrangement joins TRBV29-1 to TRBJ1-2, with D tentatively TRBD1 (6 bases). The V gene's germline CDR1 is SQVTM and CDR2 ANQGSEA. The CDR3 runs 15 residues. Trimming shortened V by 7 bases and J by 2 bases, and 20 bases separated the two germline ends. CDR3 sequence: CSASDRTLGNYGYTF. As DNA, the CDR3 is TGCAGCGCATCGGACAGAACACTAGGGAACTATGGCTACACCTTC.

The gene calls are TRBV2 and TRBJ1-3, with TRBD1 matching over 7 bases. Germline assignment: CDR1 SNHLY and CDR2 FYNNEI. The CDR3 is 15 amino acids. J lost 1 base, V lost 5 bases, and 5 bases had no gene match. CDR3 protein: CASSIDRVSGNTIYF. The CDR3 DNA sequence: TGTGCCAGCAGTATCGACAGGGTTTCTGGAAACACCATATATTTT.